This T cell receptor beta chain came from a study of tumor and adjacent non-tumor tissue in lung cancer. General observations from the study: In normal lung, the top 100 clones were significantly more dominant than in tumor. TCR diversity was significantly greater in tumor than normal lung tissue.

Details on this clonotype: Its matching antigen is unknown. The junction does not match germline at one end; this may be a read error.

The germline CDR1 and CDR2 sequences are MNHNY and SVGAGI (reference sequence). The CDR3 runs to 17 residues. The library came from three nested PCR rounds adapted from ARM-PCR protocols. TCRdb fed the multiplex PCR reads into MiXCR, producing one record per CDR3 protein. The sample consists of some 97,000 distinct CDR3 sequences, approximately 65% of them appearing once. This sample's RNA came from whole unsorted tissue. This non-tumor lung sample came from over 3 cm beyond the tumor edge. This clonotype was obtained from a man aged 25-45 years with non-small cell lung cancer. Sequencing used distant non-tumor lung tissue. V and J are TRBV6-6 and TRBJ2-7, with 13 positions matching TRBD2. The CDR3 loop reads CAGSYGGLAGLSYEQYF. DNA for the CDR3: TGTGCCGGCAGTTATGGGGGACTAGCGGGGCTCTCCTACGAGCAATACTTC.